The present T cell receptor (beta chain) was sequenced within a study of neurological immune-mediated disorders. TCRdb independently ran MiXCR on the 5' RACE reads; one entry per CDR3 protein. The profile shows about 44,000 distinct CDR3 sequences, about 6.3% of them singletons. At least ten counts were recorded for this clonotype. Per germline, CDR1 DFQATT and CDR2 SNEGSKA (reference sequence). The CDR3 is 16 amino acids. The receptor was isolated from a woman between 40 and 55 years old in good health. The chain links TRBV20-1 to TRBJ1-6, with 7 bases that match TRBD1. The specimen was CD4+ T cells from blood. The CDR3 spells CSTKTGTRSYNSPLHF. The CDR3, as DNA: TGCAGCACTAAGACAGGGACGAGGTCCTATAATTCACCCCTCCACTTT.